This T cell receptor beta chain was profiled in a study of blood T cell repertoires in COVID-19 (dated by TCRdb to about 2020). About the study as a whole: Collaborator samples came from the United States, Italy and Spain and covered acute and convalescent phases of COVID-19. The prospective study material was composed of cDNA or gDNA derived from T cells, B-cell-depleted T cells, or PBMCs. Subjects who had been exposed to COVID-19, were actively infected with it, or had recovered from it provided the deeply sampled blood TCRbeta repertoires that made up the dataset. A freely available public database, intended as a resource for researchers studying the immune response to SARS-CoV-2, is where the repertoires were released. Samples came from the ongoing ImmuneRACE study (first 160 participants) plus 1,254 subjects from 6 global collaborators. Nearly every sample came with metadata listing a de-identified subject ID, COVID-19 status, age in years and sex. Where available, HLA class I and class II types were obtained from metadata supplied by the sample provider rather than from assay-based typing.

Trimming removed 0 bases from V and 8 bases from J; the gene matches leave 13 bases unexplained. The CDR3, cysteine through phenylalanine, is 18 amino acids long. The retained sequence is limited to the CDR3, 54 bases, with the frame set at the first base. Overall study results and their limits: How much clinical and demographic metadata was included differed by source and by participant, and the metadata was provided uncurated.

This clone was found once. Its recognized antigen is unknown. There are no base qualities to consult, and no much larger clone falls within one base. One collaborating source in Seattle enrolled patients during active infection and followed them longitudinally through the course of disease. Collaborating institutions collected whole blood in K2EDTA tubes following their own protocols. Collaborator samples were shipped for TCRbeta analysis as frozen whole blood, isolated PBMCs, or DNA extracted from either sample type. TCRbeta CDR3 regions were amplified from genomic DNA by means of the immunoSEQ Assay, a bias-controlled multiplex PCR. The study's own analysis went as follows. The number of nucleated cells in each sample was estimated from the amplification of reference gene primers within the assay. To quantify the absolute abundance of each unique TCRbeta CDR3 rearrangement, sequence reads were collapsed and filtered. For each sample, productive Simpson clonality was calculated by taking the square root of Simpson's diversity index across productive rearrangements. Entries here come from immuneACCESS through TCRdb and include only in-frame sequences with V and J called. Some clones fail to appear in such tables; in the studies checked, an unresolved V gene covers under half of the shortfall, and the cause of the remainder is unknown. Clonal size and the V and J genes are those of that table, whereas D and trimming came from the DNA. Within this sample are 250,000 to 300,000 clones, with 86% of them counted one time only. The biggest ten clones account for about 12% of the sample.

The sequence links TRBV23-1 to TRBJ1-6; 7 of the junction bases match TRBD1. TRBV23-1 belongs to the ORF category, with a function that is uncertain. The receptor's source is a woman aged 25 to 39 with COVID-19, enrolled during active disease. The sample consisted of peripheral blood. The nucleotide sequence reads TGCGCCAGCAGTCAATCGAGTAGGACAGGCCTTTCTTATTCACCCCTCCACTTT. The encoded protein is CASSQSSRTGLSYSPLHF.